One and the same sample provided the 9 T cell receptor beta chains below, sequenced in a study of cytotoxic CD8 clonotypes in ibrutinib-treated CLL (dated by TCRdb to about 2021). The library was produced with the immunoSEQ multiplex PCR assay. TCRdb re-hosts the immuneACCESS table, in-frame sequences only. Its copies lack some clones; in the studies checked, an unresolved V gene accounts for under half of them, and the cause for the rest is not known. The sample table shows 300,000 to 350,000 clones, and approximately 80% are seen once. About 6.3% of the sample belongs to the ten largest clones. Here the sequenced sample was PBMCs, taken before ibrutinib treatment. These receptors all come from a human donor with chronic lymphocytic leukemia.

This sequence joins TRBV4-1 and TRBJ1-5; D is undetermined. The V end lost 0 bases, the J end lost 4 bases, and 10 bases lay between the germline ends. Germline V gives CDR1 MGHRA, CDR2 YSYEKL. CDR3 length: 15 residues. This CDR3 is CASSQDVTENQPQHF. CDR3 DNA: TGCGCCAGCAGCCAAGATGTCACAGAAAATCAGCCCCAGCATTTT.

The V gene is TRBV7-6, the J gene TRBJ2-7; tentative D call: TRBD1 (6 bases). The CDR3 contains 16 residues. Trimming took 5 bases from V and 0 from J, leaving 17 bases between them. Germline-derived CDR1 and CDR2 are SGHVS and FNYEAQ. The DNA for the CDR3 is TGTGCCAGCAGCGCCTATTTTACAGGGAACTCCTACGAGCAGTACTTC. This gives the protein CASSAYFTGNSYEQYF.

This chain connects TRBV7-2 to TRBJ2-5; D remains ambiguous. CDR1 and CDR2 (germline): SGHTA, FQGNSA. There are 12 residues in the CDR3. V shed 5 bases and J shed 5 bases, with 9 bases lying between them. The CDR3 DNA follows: TGTGCCAGCAGCCCCCCCGGGGAGACCCAGTACTTC. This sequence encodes CASSPPGETQYF.

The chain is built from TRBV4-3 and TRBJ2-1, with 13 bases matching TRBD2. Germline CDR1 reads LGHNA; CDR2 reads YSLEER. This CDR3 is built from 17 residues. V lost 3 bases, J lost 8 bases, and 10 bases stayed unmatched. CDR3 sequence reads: CASSQDGLAGEGDEQFF. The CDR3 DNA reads TGCGCCAGCAGCCAGGACGGACTAGCGGGAGAAGGCGATGAGCAGTTCTTC.

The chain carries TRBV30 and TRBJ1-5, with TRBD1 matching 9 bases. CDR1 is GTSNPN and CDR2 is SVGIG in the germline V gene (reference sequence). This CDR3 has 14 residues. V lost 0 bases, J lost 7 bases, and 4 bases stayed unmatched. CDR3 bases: TGTGCCTGGAGTGTCGACAGGGGGGGACAGCCCCAGCATTTT. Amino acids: CAWSVDRGGQPQHF. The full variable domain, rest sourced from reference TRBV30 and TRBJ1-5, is SQTIHQWPATLVQPVGSPLSLECTVEGTSNPNLYWYRQAAGRGLQLLFYSVGIGQISSEVPQNLSASRPQDRQFILSSKKLLLSDSGFYLCAWSVDRGGQPQHFGDGTRLSIL.

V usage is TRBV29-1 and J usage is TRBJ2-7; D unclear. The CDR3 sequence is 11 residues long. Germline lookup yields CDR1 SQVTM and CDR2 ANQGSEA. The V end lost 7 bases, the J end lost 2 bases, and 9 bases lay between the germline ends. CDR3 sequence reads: CSGGETYEQYF. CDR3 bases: TGCAGCGGCGGAGAGACCTACGAGCAGTACTTC.

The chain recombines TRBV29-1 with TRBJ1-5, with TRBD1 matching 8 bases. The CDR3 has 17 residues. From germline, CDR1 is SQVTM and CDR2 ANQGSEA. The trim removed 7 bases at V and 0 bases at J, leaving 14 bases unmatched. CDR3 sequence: CSATYGQGGSSNQPQHF. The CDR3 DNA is TGCAGCGCCACGTACGGACAGGGAGGGAGTAGCAATCAGCCCCAGCATTTT.

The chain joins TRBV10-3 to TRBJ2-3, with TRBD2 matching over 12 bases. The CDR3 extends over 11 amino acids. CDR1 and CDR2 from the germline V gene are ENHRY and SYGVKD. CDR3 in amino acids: CATSGRDTQYF. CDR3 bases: TGTGCAACTAGCGGGAGGGATACGCAGTATTTT.

The CDR3 region is CASSHNLAGGYYNEQFF. In DNA form, the CDR3 reads TGTGCCAGCAGCCATAACTTGGCGGGAGGTTACTACAATGAGCAGTTCTTC. The chain employs TRBV11-3 and TRBJ2-1, with 8 bases aligning to TRBD2. CDR1 and CDR2 from the germline V gene are SGHNT and YENEEA. This CDR3 is 17 amino acids long. The V gene end was trimmed by 5 bases and the J gene end by 3 bases; junction bases not matched to a gene: 12.